The sequence of this TCR beta chain was determined in a study of shared clonotypes between healthy human individuals. A remark on this clone: Its antigen is unknown.

Points from the study as a whole: Specimens sampled were limited to blood, with tissue repertoires likely differing. Clonotype sharing levels among donors were expected to vary with sequencing depth.

V was shortened by 4 bases and J by 0 bases, with 16 bases between the two germline ends. The germline V gene encodes CDR1 MNHEY and CDR2 SMNVEV (reference sequence). The CDR3 sequence is 17 residues long. The assay ran at deep level. This table comes from immunoSEQ multiplex PCR, and its TCRdb copy is limited to in-frame clones, with some not included. The sample shows about a million clones, approximately 77% of them seen only once. Sequencing input: memory CD4+ T cells from PBMCs. Subset in this sample: CD45RA-negative fraction. The chain recombines TRBV27 with TRBJ1-5; tentative D call: TRBD1 (6 bases). This TCR came from a man between 18 and 35 years old in good health. Some clones in this sample may be carry-over from other donors' samples. The CDR3 DNA reads as TGTGCCAGCAGTTCATACCGGACAGCAGATAGCAATCAGCCCCAGCATTTT. Its translation: CASSSYRTADSNQPQHF.